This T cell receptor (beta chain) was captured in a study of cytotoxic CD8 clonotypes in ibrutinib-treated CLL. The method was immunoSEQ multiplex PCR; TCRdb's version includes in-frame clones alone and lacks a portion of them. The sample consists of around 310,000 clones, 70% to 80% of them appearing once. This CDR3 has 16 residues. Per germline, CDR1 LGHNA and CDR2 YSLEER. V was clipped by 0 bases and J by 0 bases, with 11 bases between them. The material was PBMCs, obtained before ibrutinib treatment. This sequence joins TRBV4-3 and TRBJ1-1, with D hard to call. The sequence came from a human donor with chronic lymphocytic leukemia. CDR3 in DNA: TGCGCCAGCAGCCAAGATACAGCCGCCCTGAACACTGAAGCTTTCTTT. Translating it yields CASSQDTAALNTEAFF.